This T cell receptor (beta chain) was captured in a study of technical replicates of blood from several donors. In its sample, this clone was seen a few times. V was clipped by 1 base and J by 0 bases, with 4 bases between them. Per the germline V gene, CDR1 is SGDLS and CDR2 is YYNGEE. This CDR3 is built from 14 residues. Clones were sequenced by immunoSEQ multiplex PCR, and TCRdb holds only the in-frame ones, with some missing. The data hold fewer than 65,000 clones, with 85% to 90% observed a single time. This clonotype was sampled from a human donor in good health. Some clones in this sample may be carry-over from other donors' samples. The gene calls are TRBV9 and TRBJ1-4, with D unresolved. Sample: PBMCs. CDR3 sequence: CASSVTATNEKLFF. For the CDR3, the DNA is TGTGCCAGCAGCGTAACGGCAACTAATGAAAAACTGTTTTTT.